This T cell receptor (beta chain) was captured in a study of shared T cell receptors in the human thymus. The assay was immunoSEQ multiplex PCR, and TCRdb's table has in-frame clones only and misses some. This table holds 500,000 to 750,000 clones, around 87% found once. Germline V gene lookup returns CDR1 MNHEY and CDR2 SMNVEV (reference sequence). V was clipped by 0 bases and J by 3 bases, with 12 bases between them. The CDR3 extends over 15 amino acids. This sample also appeared in a second study, on human thymus T cells.

The specimen was thymocytes. The V gene is TRBV27, the J gene TRBJ2-7; tentatively, D is TRBD2 (6 bases). This receptor was identified in a boy younger than two with a congenital heart defect. DNA of the CDR3: TGTGCCAGCAGTTTATCTCCCGGGCGGGACTACGAGCAGTACTTC. Translated: CASSLSPGRDYEQYF.